Below, 2 T cell receptor beta chains from the same sample are listed, as sequenced in a study of blood T cell repertoires in COVID-19 (dated by TCRdb to 2018 to 2021). Library prep was done by the immunoSEQ multiplex PCR assay. Sourced from immuneACCESS, this table was stored by TCRdb with only in-frame sequences that have V and J called. A share of the clones is absent; for the studies checked, an unresolved V gene accounts for under half, and the remainder has no known explanation. The sample table lists about 150,000 clones, 84% of them with a count of one. In total, the top ten clones hold under 2.5% of the sample. Specimen: peripheral blood. The receptors were gathered from a man in his 70s with acute or convalescent COVID-19.

The chain couples TRBV28 to TRBJ1-1, with D unclear. The CDR3 consists of 15 residues. Germline V CDR1 and CDR2: MDHEN, SYDVKM. Trimming took off 7 bases at V and 6 bases at J, with 21 bases between the two ends. CDR3 coding DNA: TGTGCCAGCAAGGGAGGGCCCCAGCCGTACCCTGAAGCTTTCTTT. Protein sequence: CASKGGPQPYPEAFF.

This chain links TRBV5-6 with TRBJ1-3; D not resolved. CDR3 length: 15 amino acids. Trimming cost V 2 bases and J 0 bases, with 9 bases left between them. Germline assignment: CDR1 SGHDT and CDR2 YYEEEE. CDR3 coding DNA: TGTGCCAGCAGCTTCGTAGGGAGCTCTGGAAACACCATATATTTT. Translated: CASSFVGSSGNTIYF. Full variable domain (outside the CDR3, taken from reference TRBV5-6 and TRBJ1-3): DAGVTQSPTHLIKTRGQQVTLRCSPKSGHDTVSWYQQALGQGPQFIFQYYEEEERQRGNFPDRFSGHQFPNYSSELNVNALLLGDSALYLCASSFVGSSGNTIYFGEGSWLTVV.